This T cell receptor beta chain was sequenced during a study of OX40 agonist ivuxolimab in advanced cancers. Study information: Participants averaged approximately 65 years of age (range about 23 to 90) and were around 83% male. Among those treated, three patients had partial responses, one with hepatocellular carcinoma and two with cutaneous melanoma.

The data were produced by immunoSEQ multiplex PCR, yet TCRdb's version contains in-frame clones alone and is incomplete. The sample shows 55,000 to 70,000 clones, approximately 81% of them seen only once. Germline V gene lookup returns CDR1 MNHNS and CDR2 SASEGT. With V trimmed by 0 bases and J by 5 bases, 4 bases remained unmatched. The length of the CDR3 is 17 residues. This specimen consisted of CD4+ or CD8+ T cells sorted from blood, obtained in a trial of the OX40 agonist ivuxolimab. The chain couples TRBV6-1 to TRBJ2-7, with 16 bases identical to TRBD2. This TCR came from an adult with an advanced solid tumor such as melanoma, head and neck, liver or kidney cancer. DNA of the CDR3: TGTGCCAGCAGTGAAGCGATGGGACTAGCGGGAGGGGACGAGCAGTACTTC. Residues: CASSEAMGLAGGDEQYF.